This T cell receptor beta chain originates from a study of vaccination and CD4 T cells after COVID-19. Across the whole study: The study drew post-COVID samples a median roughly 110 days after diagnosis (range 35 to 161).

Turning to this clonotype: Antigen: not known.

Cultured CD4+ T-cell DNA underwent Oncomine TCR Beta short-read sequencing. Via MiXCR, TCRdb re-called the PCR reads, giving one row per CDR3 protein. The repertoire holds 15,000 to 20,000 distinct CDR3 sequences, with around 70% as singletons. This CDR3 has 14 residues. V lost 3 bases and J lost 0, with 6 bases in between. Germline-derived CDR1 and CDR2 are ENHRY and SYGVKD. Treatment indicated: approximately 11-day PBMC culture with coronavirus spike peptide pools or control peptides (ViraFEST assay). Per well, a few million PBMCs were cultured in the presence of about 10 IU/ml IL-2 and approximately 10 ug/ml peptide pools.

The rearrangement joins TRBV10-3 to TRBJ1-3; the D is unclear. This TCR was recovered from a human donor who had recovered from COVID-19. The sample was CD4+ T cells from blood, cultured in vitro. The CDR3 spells CAISDRTSGNTIYF. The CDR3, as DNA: TGTGCCATCAGTGACCGAACCTCTGGAAACACCATATATTTT.